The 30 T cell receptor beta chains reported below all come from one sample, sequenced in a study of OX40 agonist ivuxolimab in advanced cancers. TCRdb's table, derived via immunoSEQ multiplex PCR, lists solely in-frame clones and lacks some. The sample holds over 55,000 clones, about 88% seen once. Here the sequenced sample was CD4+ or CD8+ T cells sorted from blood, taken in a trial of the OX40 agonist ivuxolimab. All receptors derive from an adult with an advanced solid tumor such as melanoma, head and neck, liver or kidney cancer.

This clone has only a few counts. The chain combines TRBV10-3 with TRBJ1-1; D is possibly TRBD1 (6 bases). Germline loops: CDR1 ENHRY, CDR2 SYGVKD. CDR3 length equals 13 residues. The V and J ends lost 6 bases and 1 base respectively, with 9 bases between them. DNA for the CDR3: TGTGCCATCAGAATACAGGGGAACACTGAAGCTTTCTTT. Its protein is CAIRIQGNTEAFF.

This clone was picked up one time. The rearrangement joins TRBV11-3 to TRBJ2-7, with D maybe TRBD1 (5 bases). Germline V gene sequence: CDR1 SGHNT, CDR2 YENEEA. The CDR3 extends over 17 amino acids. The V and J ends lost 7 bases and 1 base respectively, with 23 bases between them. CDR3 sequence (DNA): TGTGCCAGCAACCACCGCCCCCAGGGAACCGGTTCCTACGAGCAGTACTTC. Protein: CASNHRPQGTGSYEQYF.

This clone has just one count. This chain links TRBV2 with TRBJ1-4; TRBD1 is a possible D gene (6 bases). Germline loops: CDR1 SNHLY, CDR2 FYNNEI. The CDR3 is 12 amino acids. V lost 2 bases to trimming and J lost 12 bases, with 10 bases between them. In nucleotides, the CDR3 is TGTGCCAGCAGTGAATGGGGGCTGGAACTGTTTTTT. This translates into CASSEWGLELFF.

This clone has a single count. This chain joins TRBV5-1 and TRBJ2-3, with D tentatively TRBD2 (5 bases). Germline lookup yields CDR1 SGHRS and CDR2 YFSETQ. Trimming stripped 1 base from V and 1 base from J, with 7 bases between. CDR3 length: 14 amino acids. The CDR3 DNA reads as TGCGCCAGCAGCTTGAGTAGCGGCACAGATACGCAGTATTTT. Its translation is CASSLSSGTDTQYF.

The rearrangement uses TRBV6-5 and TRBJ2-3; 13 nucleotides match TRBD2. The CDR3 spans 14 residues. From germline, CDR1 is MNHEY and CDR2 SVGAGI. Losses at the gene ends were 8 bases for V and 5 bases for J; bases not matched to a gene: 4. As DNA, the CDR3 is TGTGCCAGCGGTACTAGCGGGAGGGGAGATACGCAGTATTTT. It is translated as CASGTSGRGDTQYF.

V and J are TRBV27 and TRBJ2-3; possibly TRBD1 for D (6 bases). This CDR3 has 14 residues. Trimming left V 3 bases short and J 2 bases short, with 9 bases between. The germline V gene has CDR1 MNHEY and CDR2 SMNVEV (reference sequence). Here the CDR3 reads CASSFGGVTDTQYF. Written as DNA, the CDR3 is TGTGCCAGCAGTTTTGGGGGCGTCACAGATACGCAGTATTTT.

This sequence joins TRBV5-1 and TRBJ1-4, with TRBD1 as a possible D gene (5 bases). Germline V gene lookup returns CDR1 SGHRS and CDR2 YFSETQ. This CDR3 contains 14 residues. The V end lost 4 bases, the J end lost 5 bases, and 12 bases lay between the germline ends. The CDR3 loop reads CASSPGTGNEKLFF. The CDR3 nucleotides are TGCGCCAGCAGCCCTGGGACCGGGAATGAAAAACTGTTTTTT.

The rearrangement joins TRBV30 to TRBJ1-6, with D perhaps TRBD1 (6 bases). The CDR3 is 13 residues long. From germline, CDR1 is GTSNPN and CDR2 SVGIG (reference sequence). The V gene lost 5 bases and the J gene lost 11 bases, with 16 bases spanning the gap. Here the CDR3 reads CAWDRRGGTPLHF. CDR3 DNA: TGTGCCTGGGACCGGAGAGGGGGAACACCCCTCCACTTT.

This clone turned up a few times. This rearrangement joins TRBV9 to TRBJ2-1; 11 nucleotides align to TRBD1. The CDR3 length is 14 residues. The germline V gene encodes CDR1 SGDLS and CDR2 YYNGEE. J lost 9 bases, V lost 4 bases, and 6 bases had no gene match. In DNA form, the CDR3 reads TGTGCCAGCAGCTCCCGGACAGGGGGCGGTGAGCAGTTCTTC. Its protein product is CASSSRTGGGEQFF.

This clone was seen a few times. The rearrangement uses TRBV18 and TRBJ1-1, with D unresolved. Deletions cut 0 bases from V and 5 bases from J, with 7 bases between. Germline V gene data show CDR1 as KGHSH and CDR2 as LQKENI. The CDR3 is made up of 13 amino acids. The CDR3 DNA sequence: TGTGCCAGCTCACCACCGCCGGGGACTGAAGCTTTCTTT. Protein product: CASSPPPGTEAFF. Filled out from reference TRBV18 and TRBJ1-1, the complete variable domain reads NAGVMQNPRHLVRRRGQEARLRCSPMKGHSHVYWYRQLPEEGLKFMVYLQKENIIDESGMPKERFSAEFPKEGPSILRIQQVVRGDSAAYFCASSPPPGTEAFFGQGTRLTVV.

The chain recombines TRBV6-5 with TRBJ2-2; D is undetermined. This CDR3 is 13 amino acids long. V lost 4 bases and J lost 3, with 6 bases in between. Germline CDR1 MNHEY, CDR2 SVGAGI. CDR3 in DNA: TGTGCCAGCAGTTCAATCGACACCGGGGAGCTGTTTTTT. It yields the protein CASSSIDTGELFF.

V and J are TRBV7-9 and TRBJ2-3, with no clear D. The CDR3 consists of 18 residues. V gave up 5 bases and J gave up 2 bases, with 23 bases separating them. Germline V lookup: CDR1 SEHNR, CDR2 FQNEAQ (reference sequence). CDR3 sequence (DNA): TGTGCCAGCAGCCCCAAGATTGGGCACTCCCCGGACACAGATACGCAGTATTTT. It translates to CASSPKIGHSPDTDTQYF.

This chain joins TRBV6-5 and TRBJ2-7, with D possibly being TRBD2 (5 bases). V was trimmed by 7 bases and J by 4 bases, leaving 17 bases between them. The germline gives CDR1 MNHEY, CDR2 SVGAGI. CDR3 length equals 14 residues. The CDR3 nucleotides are TGTGCCAGCACTCCGCCCGGAGGCTCTTACGAGCAGTACTTC. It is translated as CASTPPGGSYEQYF.

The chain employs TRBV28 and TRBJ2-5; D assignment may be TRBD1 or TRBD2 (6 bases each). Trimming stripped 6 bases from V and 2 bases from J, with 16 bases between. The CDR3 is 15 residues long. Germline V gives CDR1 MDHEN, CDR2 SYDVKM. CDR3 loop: CASRWRGSGQETQYF. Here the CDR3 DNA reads TGTGCCAGCAGGTGGAGGGGGAGTGGACAAGAGACCCAGTACTTC.

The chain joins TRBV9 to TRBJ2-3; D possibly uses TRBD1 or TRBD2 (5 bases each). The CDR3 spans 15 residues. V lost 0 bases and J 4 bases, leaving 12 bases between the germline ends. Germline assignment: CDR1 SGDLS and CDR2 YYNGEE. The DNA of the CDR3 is TGTGCCAGCAGCGTAGGCCAGGGAGTAGCAGATACGCAGTATTTT. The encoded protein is CASSVGQGVADTQYF.

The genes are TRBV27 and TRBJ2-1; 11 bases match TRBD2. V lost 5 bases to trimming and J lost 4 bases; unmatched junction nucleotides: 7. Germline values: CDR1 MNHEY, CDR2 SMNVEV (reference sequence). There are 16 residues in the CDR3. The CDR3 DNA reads TGTGCCAGCAGTCAATATAGCGGGAGGGCTTACAATGAGCAGTTCTTC. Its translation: CASSQYSGRAYNEQFF.

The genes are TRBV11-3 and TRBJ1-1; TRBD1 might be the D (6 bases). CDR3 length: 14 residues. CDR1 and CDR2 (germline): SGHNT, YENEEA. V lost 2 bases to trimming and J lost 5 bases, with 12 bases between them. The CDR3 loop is CASSLFRGGTEAFF. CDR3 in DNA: TGTGCCAGCAGCTTATTCAGGGGAGGGACTGAAGCTTTCTTT. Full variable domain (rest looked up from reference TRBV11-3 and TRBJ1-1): EAGVVQSPRYKIIEKKQPVAFWCNPISGHNTLYWYLQNLGQGPELLIRYENEEAVDDSQLPKDRFSAERLKGVDSTLKIQPAELGDSAVYLCASSLFRGGTEAFFGQGTRLTVV.

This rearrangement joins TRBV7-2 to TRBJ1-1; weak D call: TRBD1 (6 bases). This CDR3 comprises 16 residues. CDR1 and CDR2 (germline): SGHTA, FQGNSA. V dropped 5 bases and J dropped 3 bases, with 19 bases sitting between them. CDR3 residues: CASSLGGGGGYTEAFF. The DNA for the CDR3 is TGTGCCAGCAGCCTAGGGGGGGGCGGAGGGTACACTGAAGCTTTCTTT.

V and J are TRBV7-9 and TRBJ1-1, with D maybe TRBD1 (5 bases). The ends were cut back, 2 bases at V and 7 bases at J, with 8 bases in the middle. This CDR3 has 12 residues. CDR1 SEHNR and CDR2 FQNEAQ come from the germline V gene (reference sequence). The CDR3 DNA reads TGTGCCAGCAGCTTATCAGGGATTGAAGCTTTCTTT. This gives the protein CASSLSGIEAFF.

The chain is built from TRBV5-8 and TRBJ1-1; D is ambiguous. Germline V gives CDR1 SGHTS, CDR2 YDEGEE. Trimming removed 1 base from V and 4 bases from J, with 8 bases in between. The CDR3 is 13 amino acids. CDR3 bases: TGTGCCAGCAGCTTGTTCCGTAGCACTGAAGCTTTCTTT. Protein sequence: CASSLFRSTEAFF.

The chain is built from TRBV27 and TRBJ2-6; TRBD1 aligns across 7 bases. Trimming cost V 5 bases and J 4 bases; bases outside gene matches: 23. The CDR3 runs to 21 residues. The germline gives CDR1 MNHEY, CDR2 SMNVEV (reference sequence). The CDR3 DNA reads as TGTGCCAGCAGTACACCTTCCACTTTTCCGGGACAGCCTCGAGGGGCCAACGTCCTGACTTTC. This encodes CASSTPSTFPGQPRGANVLTF.

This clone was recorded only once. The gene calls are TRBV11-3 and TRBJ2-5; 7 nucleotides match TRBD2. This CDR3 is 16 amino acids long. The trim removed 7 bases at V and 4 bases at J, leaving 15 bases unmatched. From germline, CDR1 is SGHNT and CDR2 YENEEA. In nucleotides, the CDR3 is TGTGCCAGCAAGAAAATCGGACTAGTGTGTCGAGAGACCCAGTACTTC. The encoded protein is CASKKIGLVCRETQYF.

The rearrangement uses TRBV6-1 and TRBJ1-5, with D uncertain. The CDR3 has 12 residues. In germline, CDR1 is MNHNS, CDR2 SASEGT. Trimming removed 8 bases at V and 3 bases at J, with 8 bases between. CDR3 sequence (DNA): TGTGCCAGCGGGTTCTTCAATCAGCCCCAGCATTTT. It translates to CASGFFNQPQHF.

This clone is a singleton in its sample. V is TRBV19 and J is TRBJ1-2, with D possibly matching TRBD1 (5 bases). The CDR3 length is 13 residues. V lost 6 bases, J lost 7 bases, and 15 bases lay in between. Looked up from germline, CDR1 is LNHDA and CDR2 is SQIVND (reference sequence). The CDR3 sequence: CASRPPRQIGYTF. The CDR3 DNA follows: TGTGCCAGTAGACCCCCCCGACAGATTGGCTACACCTTC.

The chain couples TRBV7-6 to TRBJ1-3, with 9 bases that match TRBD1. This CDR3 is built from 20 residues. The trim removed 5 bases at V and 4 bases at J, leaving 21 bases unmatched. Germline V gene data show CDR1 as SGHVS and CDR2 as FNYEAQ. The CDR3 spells CASSPRLLTGTGSGGNTIYF. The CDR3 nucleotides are TGTGCCAGCAGCCCCAGACTCCTAACCGGGACAGGGTCGGGCGGAAACACCATATATTTT.

CDR3 loop: CASRSSPQHTEAFF. CDR3 DNA sequence: TGTGCCAGCAGGTCCTCGCCACAGCACACTGAAGCTTTCTTT. The gene calls are TRBV2 and TRBJ1-1, with D unresolved. In germline, CDR1 is SNHLY, CDR2 FYNNEI. The ends were cut back, 6 bases at V and 3 bases at J, with 14 bases in the middle. This CDR3 is built from 14 residues.

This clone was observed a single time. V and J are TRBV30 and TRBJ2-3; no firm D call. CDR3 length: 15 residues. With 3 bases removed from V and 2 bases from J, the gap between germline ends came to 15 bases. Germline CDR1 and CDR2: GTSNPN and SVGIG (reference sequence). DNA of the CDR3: TGTGCCTGGAGCCCCGCCATCCTCATCACAGATACGCAGTATTTT. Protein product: CAWSPAILITDTQYF.

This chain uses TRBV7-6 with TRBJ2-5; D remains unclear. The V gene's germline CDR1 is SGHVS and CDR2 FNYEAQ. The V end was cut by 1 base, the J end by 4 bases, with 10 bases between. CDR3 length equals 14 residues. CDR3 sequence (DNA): TGTGCCAGCAGCTTAGTATATCGGTCAGAGACCCAGTACTTC. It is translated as CASSLVYRSETQYF.

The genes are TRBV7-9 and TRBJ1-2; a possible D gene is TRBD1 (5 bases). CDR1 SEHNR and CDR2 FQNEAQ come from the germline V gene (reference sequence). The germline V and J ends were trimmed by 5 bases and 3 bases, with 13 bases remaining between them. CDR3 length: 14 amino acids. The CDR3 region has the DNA TGTGCCAGCAGCCTAGGGAGGGGAGACTATGGCTACACCTTC. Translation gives CASSLGRGDYGYTF.

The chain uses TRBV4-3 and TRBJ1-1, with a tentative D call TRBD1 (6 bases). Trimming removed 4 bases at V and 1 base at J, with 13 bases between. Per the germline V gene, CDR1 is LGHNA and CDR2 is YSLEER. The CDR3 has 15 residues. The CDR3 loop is CASSPRETGNTEAFF. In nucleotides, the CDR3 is TGCGCCAGCAGCCCCAGGGAGACAGGGAACACTGAAGCTTTCTTT.